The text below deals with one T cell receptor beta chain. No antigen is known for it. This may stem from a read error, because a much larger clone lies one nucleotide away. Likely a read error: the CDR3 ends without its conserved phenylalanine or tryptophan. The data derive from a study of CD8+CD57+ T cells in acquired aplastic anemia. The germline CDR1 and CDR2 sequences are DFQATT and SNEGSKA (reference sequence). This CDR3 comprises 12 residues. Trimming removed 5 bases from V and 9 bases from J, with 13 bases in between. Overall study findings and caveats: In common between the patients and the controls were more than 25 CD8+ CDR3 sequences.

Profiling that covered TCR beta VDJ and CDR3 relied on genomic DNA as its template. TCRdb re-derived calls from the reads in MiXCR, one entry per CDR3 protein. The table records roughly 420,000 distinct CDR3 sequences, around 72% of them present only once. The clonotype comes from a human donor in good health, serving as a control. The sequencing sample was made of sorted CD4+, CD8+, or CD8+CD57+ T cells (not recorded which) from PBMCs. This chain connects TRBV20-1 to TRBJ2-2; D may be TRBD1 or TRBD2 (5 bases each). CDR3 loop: CSARLGVRELFS. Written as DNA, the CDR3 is TGCAGTGCTCGATTGGGGGTCCGGGAGCTGTTTTCT.